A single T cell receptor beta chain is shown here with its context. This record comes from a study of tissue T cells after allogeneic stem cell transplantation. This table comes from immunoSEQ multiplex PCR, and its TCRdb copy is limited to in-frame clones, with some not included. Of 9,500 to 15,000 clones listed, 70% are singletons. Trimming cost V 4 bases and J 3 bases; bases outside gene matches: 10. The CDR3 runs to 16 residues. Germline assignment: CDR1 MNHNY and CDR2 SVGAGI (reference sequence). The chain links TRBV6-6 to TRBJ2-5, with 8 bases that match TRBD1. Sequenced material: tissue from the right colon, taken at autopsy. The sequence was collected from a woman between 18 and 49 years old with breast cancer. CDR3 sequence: CASSSTSGGAEETQYF. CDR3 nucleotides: TGTGCCAGCAGTTCTACTTCAGGGGGCGCGGAAGAGACCCAGTACTTC.